The 10 T cell receptor beta chains below come from one sample, sequenced in a study of T cell changes during pregnancy in multiple sclerosis. The repertoire was sequenced with immunoSEQ multiplex PCR; TCRdb's copy has only in-frame clones and lacks some. The data contain fewer than 60,000 clones, approximately 90% of them seen just once; the ten biggest clones take up 1% to 1.5%. Sequencing was performed on peripheral blood, taken in the second trimester of pregnancy. All receptors come from a female donor with multiple sclerosis, enrolled in a pregnancy study.

The chain carries TRBV13 and TRBJ1-2; TRBD1 agrees at 8 bases. CDR1 is PRHDT and CDR2 is FYEKMQ in the germline V gene (reference sequence). Germline trimming cut 7 bases from V and 2 bases from J; bases unmatched to any gene: 12. CDR3 length: 16 amino acids. The CDR3 nucleotides are TGTGCCAGCAACTCTCTGGACAGGGAAGGGAACTATGGCTACACCTTC. Translation: CASNSLDREGNYGYTF.

The chain joins TRBV30 to TRBJ1-3; D is unresolved. This CDR3 is built from 14 residues. In germline, CDR1 is GTSNPN, CDR2 SVGIG (reference sequence). V was shortened by 1 base and J by 4 bases, with 11 bases between the two germline ends. The CDR3 protein is CAWSDPSGGNTIYF. The DNA of the CDR3 is TGTGCCTGGAGTGACCCCTCCGGGGGAAACACCATATATTTT.

The chain employs TRBV7-3 and TRBJ1-4, with D tentatively TRBD1 (6 bases). Germline V lookup: CDR1 SGHTA, CDR2 FQGTGA. V lost 1 base to trimming and J lost 10 bases, with 10 bases between them. CDR3 length: 13 residues. The CDR3 DNA reads as TGTGCCAGCAGCTTAAACAGGGAGGGAAAACTGTTTTTT. It encodes CASSLNREGKLFF.

This chain joins TRBV4-3 and TRBJ2-5; D call uncertain. CDR1 and CDR2 from the germline V gene are LGHNA and YSLEER. The V gene lost 0 bases and the J gene lost 5 bases, with 13 bases spanning the gap. The CDR3 covers 15 residues. The CDR3 coding sequence is TGCGCCAGCAGCCAAGATTGGGCAGGCAGGGAGACCCAGTACTTC. Translating it yields CASSQDWAGRETQYF.

This clone was seen a single time. The chain carries TRBV5-6 and TRBJ2-7; 8 bases are shared with TRBD1. J gave up 2 bases and V 7 bases, and 11 bases lay outside the gene matches. CDR1 SGHDT and CDR2 YYEEEE come from the germline V gene. The CDR3 extends over 15 amino acids. The CDR3 is CASQETGGLPYEQYF. As DNA, the CDR3 is TGTGCCAGCCAGGAAACAGGGGGTTTACCCTACGAGCAGTACTTC.

The V and J genes are TRBV6-5 and TRBJ2-7; D is possibly TRBD2 (6 bases). CDR3 length: 16 amino acids. Germline V gene sequence: CDR1 MNHEY, CDR2 SVGAGI. Deletions cut 0 bases from V and 5 bases from J, with 17 bases between. The CDR3 sequence is CASSYSVVGGTHEQYF. The CDR3 coding sequence is TGTGCCAGCAGTTACTCTGTTGTAGGAGGGACCCACGAGCAGTACTTC.

This chain links TRBV5-1 with TRBJ2-1; tentative D call: TRBD2 (6 bases). The CDR3 runs 13 residues. V lost 4 bases, J lost 2 bases, and 7 bases lay in between. The germline CDR1 and CDR2 sequences are SGHRS and YFSETQ. This CDR3 reads CASSRGAYNEQFF. CDR3 bases: TGCGCCAGCAGCCGCGGGGCCTACAATGAGCAGTTCTTC.

This sequence joins TRBV5-1 and TRBJ2-2, with D perhaps TRBD2 (6 bases). Deletions cut 6 bases from V and 5 bases from J, with 17 bases between. The CDR3 runs 15 residues. CDR1 and CDR2 (germline): SGHRS, YFSETQ. As DNA, the CDR3 is TGCGCCAGCATGGTTGTCCAGGGAGGAACCGGGGAGCTGTTTTTT. It yields the protein CASMVVQGGTGELFF.

This sequence joins TRBV7-9 and TRBJ1-6; D remains unclear. This CDR3 comprises 15 residues. Germline V gene data show CDR1 as SEHNR and CDR2 as FQNEAQ (reference sequence). Between the trimmed V and J ends, which lost 5 bases and 12 bases, there was a span of 20 bases. CDR3 in amino acids: CASSPAGRTAGPLHF. CDR3 sequence (DNA): TGTGCCAGCAGCCCCGCCGGACGGACCGCGGGACCCCTCCACTTT.

The rearrangement uses TRBV6-6 and TRBJ2-7; the match to TRBD2 covers 15 bases. The CDR3 length is 13 residues. Trimming cost V 5 bases and J 9 bases; bases outside gene matches: 2. Germline CDR1 is MNHNY and CDR2 is SVGAGI (reference sequence). The CDR3 DNA is TGTGCCAGCAGTAGGACTAGCGGGGGGGTGCAGTACTTC. As protein: CASSRTSGGVQYF.